These 26 T cell receptor beta chains came from one sample sequenced in a study of blood T cells in healthy people across ages. The authors ran a second PCR of roughly 6 to 12 cycles using a sample-barcoded 5' primer and a J-beta primer mix. TCRdb used MiXCR to reprocess the 5' RACE reads, holding one entry per CDR3 protein. Among approximately 850,000 distinct CDR3 sequences listed, under 45% were seen once. The sample consisted of blood. The receptors were gathered from a man aged 55 to 69 in good health.

The chain uses TRBV7-2 and TRBJ2-1; no definite D call. From germline, CDR1 is SGHTA and CDR2 FQGNSA. CDR3 length equals 14 residues. The V end was cut by 7 bases, the J end by 9 bases, with 19 bases between. CDR3 in DNA: TGTGCCAGCATCCTAGGGCCCGGTTTCAGTGAGCAGTTCTTC. Its protein product is CASILGPGFSEQFF.

The J gene is TRBJ1-5, the V gene TRBV6-1, with no clear D. Trimming left V 4 bases short and J 7 bases short, with 8 bases between. Germline V lookup: CDR1 MNHNS, CDR2 SASEGT. The CDR3 spans 12 residues. The CDR3 is CASSVGAQPQHF. In nucleotides, the CDR3 is TGTGCCAGCAGTGTAGGTGCCCAGCCCCAGCATTTT.

This sequence joins TRBV5-6 and TRBJ2-5; 8 bases are a match to TRBD2. The CDR3 totals 17 residues. Per germline, CDR1 SGHDT and CDR2 YYEEEE. V lost 2 bases to trimming and J lost 2 bases; unmatched junction nucleotides: 11. CDR3 nucleotides: TGTGCCAGCAGCTTTGGCAATAGCGGGGTAGAGCAAGAGACCCAGTACTTC. Translated: CASSFGNSGVEQETQYF.

The chain carries TRBV12-3 or TRBV12-4 and TRBJ1-5; a weak D match, TRBD1 (5 bases). V lost 7 bases, J lost 7 bases, and 11 bases lay in between. This CDR3 has 12 amino acids. The CDR3 is CASTLPGQPQHF. DNA for the CDR3: TGTGCCAGCACCCTGCCAGGGCAGCCCCAGCATTTT.

The chain joins TRBV11-3 to TRBJ1-4; D uncertain. V was clipped by 5 bases and J by 8 bases, with 12 bases between them. The length of the CDR3 is 13 residues. The germline V gene encodes CDR1 SGHNT and CDR2 YENEEA. The CDR3 sequence: CASSPDGLEKLFF. In DNA form, the CDR3 reads TGTGCCAGCAGCCCGGATGGTTTGGAAAAACTGTTTTTT.

This clonotype was recorded a few times. The CDR3 protein is CASSLVWGEGQPQHF. The CDR3 DNA reads as TGTGCCAGCAGCTTAGTATGGGGGGAAGGTCAGCCCCAGCATTTT. The V gene is TRBV7-2, the J gene TRBJ1-5; possible D gene TRBD1, 5 bases. This CDR3 region has 15 residues. CDR1 and CDR2 (germline): SGHTA, FQGNSA. V was clipped by 1 base and J by 6 bases, with 13 bases between them.

V is TRBV3-1 and J is TRBJ2-1; 9 nucleotides align to TRBD2. After removal of 3 bases from V and 15 bases from J, the junction contained 6 bases not matched to a gene. Germline V gene lookup returns CDR1 LGHDT and CDR2 YNNKEL (reference sequence). The CDR3 spans 12 residues. The CDR3 nucleotides read TGTGCCAGCAGCCAGACTAGCGGTGAACTGTTCTTC. It encodes CASSQTSGELFF.

The chain recombines TRBV7-2 with TRBJ2-2; TRBD1 agrees at 8 bases. Germline V gene data show CDR1 as SGHTA and CDR2 as FQGNSA. The junction had 5 bases not matched to a gene; V was cut back by 5 bases and J by 6 bases. This CDR3 contains 14 residues. CDR3 nucleotide sequence: TGTGCCAGCAGCGCCAGGGGGCTGGCCGGGGAGCTGTTTTTT. This codes for CASSARGLAGELFF.

On this clonotype itself: A much larger clone is a single base away; this may be a read error. This sequence joins TRBV5-6 and TRBJ2-4; D remains ambiguous. CDR3 size: 13 residues. Germline V CDR1 and CDR2: SGHDT, YYEEEE. V was cut by 4 bases and J by 15 bases, with 20 bases left in between. The CDR3: CASSHRTTYERYF. CDR3 nucleotides: TGTGCCAGCAGCCATCGGACGACTTACGAGCGGTACTTC.

This clonotype appeared a few times. The chain couples TRBV4-1 to TRBJ2-5; D is uncertain. V shed 0 bases and J shed 6 bases, with 8 bases lying between them. The CDR3 is made up of 13 amino acids. Germline CDR1 and CDR2: MGHRA and YSYEKL. The CDR3 loop is CASSQEPEKTQYF. The DNA of the CDR3 is TGCGCCAGCAGCCAAGAGCCCGAGAAGACCCAGTACTTC.

This chain links TRBV20-1 with TRBJ2-7; the match to TRBD2 covers 10 bases. CDR1 is DFQATT and CDR2 is SNEGSKA in the germline V gene (reference sequence). Losses at the gene ends were 3 bases for V and 0 bases for J; bases not matched to a gene: 8. The CDR3 consists of 16 residues. The CDR3 sequence: CSARASGGLSSYEQYF. The CDR3 DNA reads TGCAGTGCTAGGGCTAGCGGGGGCCTTAGCTCCTACGAGCAGTACTTC.

This clonotype was seen more than once but under ten times. The chain combines TRBV7-8 with TRBJ1-4; the D is unclear. CDR3 length: 15 amino acids. V was cut by 2 bases and J by 3 bases, with 10 bases left in between. Germline assignment: CDR1 SGHVS and CDR2 FQNEAQ. The DNA for the CDR3 is TGTGCCAGCAGCTTACAACTGGCGGCTAATGAAAAACTGTTTTTT. Its translation: CASSLQLAANEKLFF.

This clonotype was found a few times. Mismatch with germline at one junction end may stem from a read error. The chain carries TRBV7-7 and TRBJ2-5; D not certain. Germline CDR1 reads SSHAT; CDR2 reads FNYEAQ (reference sequence). The CDR3 covers 13 residues. CDR3 residues: CASSHRIKETQYF. The CDR3 coding sequence is TGTGCTAGCAGCCACAGAATAAAAGAGACCCAGTACTTC. Combining the CDR3 with reference TRBV7-7 and TRBJ2-5 gives the whole variable domain GAGVSQSPRYKVTKRGQDVTLRCDPISSHATLYWYQQALGQGPEFLTYFNYEAQPDKSGLPSDRFSAERPEGSISTLTIQRTEQRDSAMYRCASSHRIKETQYFGPGTRLLVL.

The J gene is TRBJ2-3, the V gene TRBV12-3 or TRBV12-4; TRBD2 aligns across 10 bases. CDR3 length: 17 amino acids. The V segment lost 8 bases and the J segment 4 bases; nucleotides outside the gene matches: 15. The CDR3: CASSGVYSGGLPDTQYF. The CDR3 DNA follows: TGTGCCAGCTCAGGGGTCTATAGCGGGGGGCTACCAGATACGCAGTATTTT.

This clonotype showed up just a few times. V and J are TRBV6-1 and TRBJ1-4; no definite D call. Between the trimmed V and J ends, which lost 6 bases and 5 bases, there was a span of 16 bases. Germline CDR1 MNHNS, CDR2 SASEGT. CDR3 length: 15 amino acids. CDR3: CASSDQRGSNEKLFF. The CDR3 bases are TGTGCCAGCAGCGACCAGCGTGGCTCGAATGAAAAACTGTTTTTT.

This clonotype has more than one count but fewer than ten. The chain employs TRBV7-9 and TRBJ2-5, with 10 bases identical to TRBD1. The V gene end was trimmed by 5 bases and the J gene end by 11 bases; junction bases not matched to a gene: 17. The CDR3 is 16 amino acids. Germline CDR1 SEHNR, CDR2 FQNEAQ (reference sequence). CDR3 bases: TGTGCCAGCAGCAAATCCCAAGGGACAGGGGCTTGGGAGCAGTACTTC. Its protein is CASSKSQGTGAWEQYF.

CDR3 nucleotides: TGCAGTGCTACCCCGCGGGGGTTTGTAACCGTTAGCACTGAAGCTTTCTTT. Its translation: CSATPRGFVTVSTEAFF. This rearrangement joins TRBV20-1 to TRBJ1-1; weak D call: TRBD1 (5 bases). Germline V lookup: CDR1 DFQATT, CDR2 SNEGSKA (reference sequence). CDR3 length: 17 amino acids. The V and J ends lost 4 bases and 4 bases respectively, with 25 bases between them.

The V and J genes are TRBV7-8 and TRBJ2-4; 9 positions agree with TRBD1. This CDR3 is 14 amino acids long. With V trimmed by 5 bases and J by 9 bases, 8 bases remained unmatched. Per germline, CDR1 SGHVS and CDR2 FQNEAQ. The CDR3 protein is CASSAQGASVIQYF. CDR3 nucleotide sequence: TGTGCCAGCAGCGCACAGGGGGCGTCGGTCATTCAGTACTTC.

This clonotype was seen repeatedly, ten times or more. One junction end does not reproduce the germline sequence, and a read error may be involved. The chain joins TRBV5-1 to TRBJ2-1; D is possibly TRBD1 or TRBD2 (5 bases each). Germline V CDR1 and CDR2: SGHRS, YFSETQ. CDR3 length: 13 amino acids. Here the CDR3 reads CASSLARGNEQFF. In nucleotides, the CDR3 is TGTGCCAGCAGCTTGGCGAGGGGAAATGAGCAGTTCTTC.

This clonotype was detected only a few times. CDR3: CASSYSMFSAEAFF. Written as DNA, the CDR3 is TGTGCCAGCAGTTACTCGATGTTCTCTGCTGAAGCTTTCTTT. The genes are TRBV6-5 and TRBJ1-1; D unclear. Germline V lookup: CDR1 MNHEY, CDR2 SVGAGI. V gave up 0 bases and J gave up 6 bases, with 11 bases separating them. There are 14 residues in the CDR3.

This clonotype was seen a few times. V usage is TRBV5-1 and J usage is TRBJ2-5; a weak D match, TRBD2 (6 bases). In germline, CDR1 is SGHRS, CDR2 YFSETQ. CDR3 length: 17 residues. V shed 0 bases and J shed 2 bases, with 17 bases lying between them. The CDR3 DNA reads TGCGCCAGCAGCTTGGGAGCTAGCGCAGAGATACAAGAGACCCAGTACTTC. Translated: CASSLGASAEIQETQYF.

The rearrangement uses TRBV6-1 and TRBJ1-5; possibly TRBD1 for D (5 bases). Trimming pared 4 bases from V and 4 bases from J, leaving 11 bases between. This CDR3 is 14 amino acids long. CDR1 and CDR2 (germline): MNHNS, SASEGT. The CDR3 nucleotides read TGTGCCAGCAGTGCCATGGGGGATAATCAGCCCCAGCATTTT. Translated: CASSAMGDNQPQHF.

The sample holds a few counts of this clonotype. This chain links TRBV20-1 with TRBJ1-6; unclear D gene. Germline CDR1 DFQATT, CDR2 SNEGSKA (reference sequence). The V end lost 5 bases, the J end lost 7 bases, and 9 bases lay between the germline ends. CDR3 size: 12 residues. DNA of the CDR3: TGCAGTGCTGGACGGCTGAATTCACCCCTCCACTTT. Its protein product is CSAGRLNSPLHF.

The chain carries TRBV2 and TRBJ1-6, with unresolved D. CDR1 and CDR2 from the germline V gene are SNHLY and FYNNEI. V gave up 4 bases and J gave up 9 bases, with 13 bases separating them. The CDR3 totals 14 residues. The CDR3 nucleotides read TGTGCCAGCAGTGTCGCCCCCCTCGCTTCACCCCTCCACTTT. Translation: CASSVAPLASPLHF.

This chain connects TRBV11-3 to TRBJ2-5; no clear D. Trimming removed 6 bases from V and 4 bases from J, with 9 bases in between. Germline-derived CDR1 and CDR2 are SGHNT and YENEEA. The CDR3 sequence is 12 residues long. The CDR3 is CASRYLAETQYF. The CDR3 DNA is TGTGCCAGCAGATACTTAGCAGAGACCCAGTACTTC.

The chain employs TRBV6-2 or TRBV6-3 and TRBJ2-7; no reliable D call. CDR1 is MNHEY, CDR2 SVGEGT, per germline. The CDR3 is 15 residues long. V lost 2 bases and J 0 bases, leaving 11 bases between the germline ends. Written as DNA, the CDR3 is TGTGCCAGCAGTTACCTGCGGATAACCTCCTACGAGCAGTACTTC. As protein: CASSYLRITSYEQYF.